This T cell receptor (beta chain) was documented in a study of blood T cell repertoires in COVID-19. At the level of the study: COVID-19 samples collected from the United States, Italy and Spain covered acute and convalescent phases. T cells, B-cell-depleted T cells, or PBMCs provided the cDNA or gDNA that served as material.

CDR1 MNHEY and CDR2 SVGAGI come from the germline V gene. The CDR3 length is 14 residues. J lost 4 bases, V lost 7 bases, and 7 bases had no gene match. Per the authors' pipeline: Nucleated cell number was recorded as an estimate derived from reference gene primer amplification. Using immunoSEQ multiplex PCR, the repertoire was profiled, and TCRdb retains in-frame clones only, with some absent. V and J calls and clone size come straight from that table; D and trimming were deduced from the DNA. Of 270,000 or so clones in the sample, 70% to 90% were seen once. The rearrangement joins TRBV6-5 to TRBJ2-7, with 10 bases aligning to TRBD1. The TCR comes from a woman younger than 45 with active or convalescent COVID-19. Source material: peripheral blood. CDR3 protein: CASTETGGGYEQYF. CDR3 DNA sequence: TGTGCCAGCACCGAGACAGGGGGCGGGTACGAGCAGTACTTC.